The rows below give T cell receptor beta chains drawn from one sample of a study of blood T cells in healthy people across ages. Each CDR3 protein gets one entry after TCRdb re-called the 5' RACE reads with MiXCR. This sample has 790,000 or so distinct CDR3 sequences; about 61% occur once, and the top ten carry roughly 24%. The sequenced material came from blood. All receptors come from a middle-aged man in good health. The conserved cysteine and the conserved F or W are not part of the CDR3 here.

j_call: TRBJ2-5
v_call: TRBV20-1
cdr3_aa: SATAGGAGETQY

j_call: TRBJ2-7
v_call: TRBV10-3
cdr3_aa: AISLAGEQY

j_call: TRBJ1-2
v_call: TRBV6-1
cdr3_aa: ASSYDGSNYGYT

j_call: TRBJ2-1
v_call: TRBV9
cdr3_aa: ARPRAGGLVVNEQF

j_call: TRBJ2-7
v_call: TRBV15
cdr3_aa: ATSRDRASGSREQY

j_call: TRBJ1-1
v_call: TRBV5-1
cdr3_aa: ASSQRPDEAF

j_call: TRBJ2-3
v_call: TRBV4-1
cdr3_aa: ASSQERNRGAPTDTQY

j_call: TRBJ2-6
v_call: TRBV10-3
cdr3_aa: AISQVPTGDAGANVLT

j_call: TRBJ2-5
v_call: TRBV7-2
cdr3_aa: ASSLWTAYQETQY

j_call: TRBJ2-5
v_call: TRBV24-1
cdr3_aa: ATEGPSGQQETQY

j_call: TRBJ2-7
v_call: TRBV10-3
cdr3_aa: AISAGGGYEQY

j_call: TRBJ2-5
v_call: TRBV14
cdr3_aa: ASSQGGRETQY

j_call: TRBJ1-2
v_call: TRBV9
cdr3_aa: ASSAMVDYT

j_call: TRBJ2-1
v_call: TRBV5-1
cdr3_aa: ASSSTGGNYNEQF

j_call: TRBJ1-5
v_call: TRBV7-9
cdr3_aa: ASSLGGMGNQPQH

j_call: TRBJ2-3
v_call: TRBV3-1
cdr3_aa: ASNRAGDTTDTQY